This is a list of T cell receptor beta chains from one sample in a study of CD8 T cells in ankylosing spondylitis. MiXCR, applied by TCRdb to the 5' RACE reads, yields one record per CDR3 protein. This table holds about 130,000 distinct CDR3 sequences, about an eighth found once. What was sequenced was blood, either unsorted or a sorted T cell fraction (not recorded which). The receptors shown here come from a female donor with ankylosing spondylitis or in good health (not recorded which). The CDR3 runs from the conserved cysteine through the conserved F or W. A D gene is named only where the DNA matches it firmly. Clone sizes are given selectively: once, few, many, or a class where the clone is expanded.

.	TRBV7-9	many	TRBJ2-1	TGTGCCAGCAGCCGAACCGGGGGTGTCAATGAGCAGTTCTTC	CASSRTGGVNEQFF
.	TRBV7-9	many	TRBJ2-7	TGTGCCAGCAGCTTAGATCTGGGCTCCTACGAGCAGTACTTC	CASSLDLGSYEQYF
.	TRBV21-1	many	TRBJ2-7	TGTGCGGGGACGCTAACCTACGAGCAGTACTTC	CAGTLTYEQYF
.	TRBV11-2	many	TRBJ1-1	TGTGCCAGCAGCCCCCCAGGGAGGTTCTCTGAAGCTTTCTTT	CASSPPGRFSEAFF
.	TRBV23-1	many	TRBJ1-6	TGCGCCAGCAGTCAAGTGGCAGGGGCAGGTTCACCCCTCCACTTT	CASSQVAGAGSPLHF
.	TRBV6-1	.	TRBJ2-2	TGTGCCAGCAGGGCCGGGAACACCGGGGAGCTGTTTTTT	CASRAGNTGELFF
TRBD2	TRBV2	many	TRBJ2-7	TGTGCCAGAGGGGGGCCTAGCGGGATCGACGAGCAGTACTTC	CARGGPSGIDEQYF
.	TRBV11-2	many	TRBJ1-4	TGTGCCAGCAGCCGGGACACGGTAACGGAAAAACTGTTTTTT	CASSRDTVTEKLFF
.	TRBV12-3/TRBV12-4	.	TRBJ1-5	TGTGCCAGCAGGGACAGTTTTAGCAATCAGCCCCAGCATTTT	CASRDSFSNQPQHF
TRBD2	TRBV12-3/TRBV12-4	many	TRBJ2-3	TGTGCCAGCAGGGACGGGACTAGCGGGACCGTAGATACGCAGTATTTT	CASRDGTSGTVDTQYF